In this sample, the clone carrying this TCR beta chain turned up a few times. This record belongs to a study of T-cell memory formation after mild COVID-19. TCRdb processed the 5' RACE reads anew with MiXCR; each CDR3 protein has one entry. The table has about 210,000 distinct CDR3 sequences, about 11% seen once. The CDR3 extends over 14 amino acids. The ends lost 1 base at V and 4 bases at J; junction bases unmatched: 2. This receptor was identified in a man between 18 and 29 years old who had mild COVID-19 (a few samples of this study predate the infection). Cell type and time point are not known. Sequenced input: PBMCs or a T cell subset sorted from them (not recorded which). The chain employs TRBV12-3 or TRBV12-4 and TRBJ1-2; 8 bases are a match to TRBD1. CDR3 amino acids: CASSLGQGTYGYTF. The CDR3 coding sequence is TGTGCCAGCAGTTTAGGACAGGGGACCTATGGCTACACCTTC.